This T cell receptor beta chain is drawn from a study of graft-versus-host responses after intestinal transplantation. Looking at the study overall: Transplantation in recipients was multivisceral, liver-intestinal, or isolated intestinal. Recipients uniformly received anti-thymocyte globulin induction, followed by tacrolimus and steroids for around 3 years.

Clones were read by immunoSEQ multiplex PCR, and TCRdb kept only the in-frame ones, dropping some. The profile shows 45,000 to 60,000 clones, around 90% of them singletons. Points on this clone: What it binds is not known.

Broader study findings: Allografts of one patient group, those with graft-donor T cell macrochimerism, had high graft-versus-host to host-versus-graft clonal ratios.

This CDR3 has 15 residues. Germline V gives CDR1 LNHDA, CDR2 SQIVND (reference sequence). J gave up 8 bases and V 3 bases, and 4 bases lay outside the gene matches. The V and J genes are TRBV19 and TRBJ2-1, with 13 nucleotides matching TRBD2. Sample: unstimulated CD4+ T cells sorted from spleen or lymph node cells, taken before transplant. The clonotype originates from a human donor who was the organ donor for an intestinal transplant. The chain's CDR3 is CASSISLAGGYEQFF. DNA of the CDR3: TGTGCCAGTAGTATCTCACTAGCGGGAGGGTATGAGCAGTTCTTC.